Listed below are T cell receptor beta chains from one sample, sequenced in a study of vaccination effects on CD4 cells after COVID-19. Antigen specificity for these receptors is unknown. Some clones are missing from TCRdb's copy, which holds only in-frame ones; the method was immunoSEQ multiplex PCR. The sample shows 70,000 to 95,000 clones, roughly 73% of them seen only once. The source was CD4+ T cells from PBMCs cultured with HCoV-OC43 spike peptides, collected after COVID-19 vaccination. The receptors were gathered from a human donor who received a COVID-19 vaccine. CDR3s include the opening cysteine and the closing phenylalanine or tryptophan. The D gene is left open where the match is weak.

TRBV7-8	TRBJ2-5	-	CASSQQETQYF
TRBV3-1/TRBV3-2	TRBJ1-5	-	CASSQEPGQPQHF
TRBV6-5	TRBJ1-2	-	CASSLGPSQYGYTF
TRBV18	TRBJ2-5	TRBD1	CASSVTGGVETQYF
TRBV13	TRBJ1-6	-	CASSFKQEGDSPLHF
TRBV20-1	TRBJ1-1	TRBD1	CSARVRGAAFF
TRBV6-2/TRBV6-3	TRBJ1-1	TRBD1	CASSLSGGTEAFF
TRBV6-4	TRBJ2-5	TRBD1	CASSPGQGETQYF
TRBV9	TRBJ1-6	-	CASSVETGALPLHF
TRBV7-9	TRBJ1-5	-	CASSLGSAGGNQPQHF
TRBV5-1	TRBJ2-2	TRBD1	CASTLNQGAGELFF
TRBV14	TRBJ1-1	TRBD1	CASSHRGQGAITEAFF
TRBV18	TRBJ2-2	-	CASSPGVSAGGRELFF
TRBV28	TRBJ1-1	-	CASSLSGVGGTEAFF
TRBV10-3	TRBJ2-3	-	CAIRDSFTDTQYF
TRBV7-2	TRBJ1-5	-	CASSLAFGFYSNQPQHF
TRBV6-5	TRBJ1-6	-	CASSPLGGENSPLHF
TRBV10-1	TRBJ2-2	-	CASSEGWESNTGELFF
TRBV18	TRBJ1-2	TRBD1	CASSPGHPTGLYGYTF
TRBV7-8	TRBJ2-1	TRBD1	CASSFIQGNEQFF
TRBV3-1/TRBV3-2	TRBJ1-6	TRBD1	CASSLRTGPNSPLHF
TRBV7-9	TRBJ1-2	TRBD1	CASSWGQNYGYTF
TRBV7-3	TRBJ2-3	-	CASSLYPTGVMTDTQYF
TRBV7-2	TRBJ1-6	-	CASSLETYSPLHF
TRBV7-2	TRBJ1-6	-	CASSLEALPVPLHF
TRBV7-6	TRBJ2-1	-	CASSPMTLSSYNEQFF
TRBV5-1	TRBJ2-5	TRBD2	CASSLSGNSGQETQYF
TRBV18	TRBJ2-1	TRBD2	CASSPSGGAYNEQFF
TRBV7-2	TRBJ1-6	-	CASSFTTQGNNSPLHF
TRBV28	TRBJ1-5	-	CASSLLGGQPQHF
TRBV5-1	TRBJ1-2	TRBD1	CASGTGGVIGGYTF
TRBV19	TRBJ2-2	TRBD2	CASRAWTSGRTGELFF
TRBV5-1	TRBJ2-5	TRBD2	CASSLSWVAGPETQYF
TRBV9	TRBJ1-2	-	CASSVGDYGYTF
TRBV5-6	TRBJ1-2	-	CASSFRPTNYGYTF
TRBV4-1	TRBJ1-2	TRBD1	CASSQGGRQGDGYTF
TRBV24-1	TRBJ2-1	-	CATSDSDGQTYNEQFF
TRBV30	TRBJ1-2	TRBD1	CAWNSQTGTGFVGYTF
TRBV19	TRBJ2-2	TRBD2	CASTPRTSDTGELFF
TRBV6-1	TRBJ1-3	-	CASSEYGGSGNTIYF
TRBV28	TRBJ1-2	TRBD1	CASSTRDRGRDYGYTF
TRBV3-1/TRBV3-2	TRBJ2-2	-	CASSQRSRITPNTGELFF
TRBV24-1	TRBJ2-1	-	CATSDYRVDEQFF
TRBV4-1	TRBJ1-5	-	CASSRSGQSYSNQPQHF
TRBV12-5	TRBJ2-3	TRBD1	CASGLTLGQGWDTQYF
TRBV15	TRBJ1-5	-	CATSSRGRGSSNQPQHF
TRBV15	TRBJ2-3	-	CATSTGSTSTDTQYF
TRBV18	TRBJ1-1	-	CASSKNREEAFF
TRBV15	TRBJ2-5	-	CATSRDGTTYQETQYF